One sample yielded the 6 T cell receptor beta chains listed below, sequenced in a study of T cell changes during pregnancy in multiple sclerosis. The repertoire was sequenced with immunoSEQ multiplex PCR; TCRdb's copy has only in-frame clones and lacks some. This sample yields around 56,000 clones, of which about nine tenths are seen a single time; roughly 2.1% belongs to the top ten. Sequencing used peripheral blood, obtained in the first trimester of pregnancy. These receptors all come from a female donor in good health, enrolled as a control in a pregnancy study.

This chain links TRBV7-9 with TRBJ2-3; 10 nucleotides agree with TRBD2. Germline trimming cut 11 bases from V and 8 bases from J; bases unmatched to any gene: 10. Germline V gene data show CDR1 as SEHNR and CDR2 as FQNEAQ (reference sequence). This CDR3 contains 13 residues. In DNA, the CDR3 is TGTGCCCTGGCTAGCGGGGGTCTCGGTACGCAGTATTTT. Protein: CALASGGLGTQYF.

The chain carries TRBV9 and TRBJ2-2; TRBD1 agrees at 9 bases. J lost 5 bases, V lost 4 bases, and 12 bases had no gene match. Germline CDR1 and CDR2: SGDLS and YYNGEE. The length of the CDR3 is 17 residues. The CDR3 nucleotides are TGTGCCAGCAGCCCGTGGGACAGGGCATTCTGGACCGGGGAGCTGTTTTTT. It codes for CASSPWDRAFWTGELFF.

CDR3 coding DNA: TGTGCCACCCTGGAGGAGGGAGTAAGCAATCAGCCCCAGCATTTT. Translation gives CATLEEGVSNQPQHF. The rearrangement joins TRBV2 to TRBJ1-5; D call uncertain. Trimming took off 10 bases at V and 1 base at J, with 17 bases between the two ends. This CDR3 is built from 15 residues. The germline V gene encodes CDR1 SNHLY and CDR2 FYNNEI. Together with reference TRBV2 and TRBJ1-5, the CDR3 gives the full variable domain: EPEVTQTPSHQVTQMGQEVILRCVPISNHLYFYWYRQILGQKVEFLVSFYNNEISEKSEIFDDQFSVERPDGSNFTLKIRSTKLEDSAMYFCATLEEGVSNQPQHFGDGTRLSIL.

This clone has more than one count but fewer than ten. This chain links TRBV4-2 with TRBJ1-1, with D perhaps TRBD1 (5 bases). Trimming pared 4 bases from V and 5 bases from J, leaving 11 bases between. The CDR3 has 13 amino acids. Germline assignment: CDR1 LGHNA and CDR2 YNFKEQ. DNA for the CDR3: TGTGCCAGCAGCCGGGTGGGGGGAACTGAAGCTTTCTTT. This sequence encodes CASSRVGGTEAFF.

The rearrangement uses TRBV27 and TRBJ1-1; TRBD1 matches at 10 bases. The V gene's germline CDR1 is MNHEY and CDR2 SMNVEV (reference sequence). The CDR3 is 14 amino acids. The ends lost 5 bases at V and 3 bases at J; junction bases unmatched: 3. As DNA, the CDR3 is TGTGCCAGCAGTCCGGACAGGGGGTACACTGAAGCTTTCTTT. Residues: CASSPDRGYTEAFF.

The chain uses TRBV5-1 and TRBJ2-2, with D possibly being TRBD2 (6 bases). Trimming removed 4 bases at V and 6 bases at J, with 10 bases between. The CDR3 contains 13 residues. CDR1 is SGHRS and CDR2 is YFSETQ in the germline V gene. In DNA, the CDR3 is TGCGCCAGCAGCCGACTAGAGGCCGGGGAGCTGTTTTTT. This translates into CASSRLEAGELFF.